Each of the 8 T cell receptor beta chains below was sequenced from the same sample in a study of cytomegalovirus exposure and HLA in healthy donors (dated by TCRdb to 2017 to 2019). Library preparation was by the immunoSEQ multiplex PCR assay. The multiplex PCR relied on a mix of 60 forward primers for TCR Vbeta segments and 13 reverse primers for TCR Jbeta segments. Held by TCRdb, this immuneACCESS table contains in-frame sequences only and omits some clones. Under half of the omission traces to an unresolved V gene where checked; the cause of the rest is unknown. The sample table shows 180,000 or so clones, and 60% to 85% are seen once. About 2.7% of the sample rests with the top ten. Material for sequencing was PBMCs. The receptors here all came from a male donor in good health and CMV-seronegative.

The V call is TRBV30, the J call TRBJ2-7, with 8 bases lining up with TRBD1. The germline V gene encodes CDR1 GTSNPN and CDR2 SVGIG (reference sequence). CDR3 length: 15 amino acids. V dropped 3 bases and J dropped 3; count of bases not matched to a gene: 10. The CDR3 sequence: CAWRETGVGYYEQYF. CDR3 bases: TGTGCCTGGAGAGAGACAGGGGTCGGGTACTACGAGCAGTACTTC.

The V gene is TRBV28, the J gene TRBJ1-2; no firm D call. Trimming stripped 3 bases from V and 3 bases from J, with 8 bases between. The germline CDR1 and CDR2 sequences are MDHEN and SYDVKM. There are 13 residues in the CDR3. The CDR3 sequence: CASSLVGDYGYTF. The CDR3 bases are TGTGCCAGCAGTTTGGTAGGAGACTATGGCTACACCTTC.

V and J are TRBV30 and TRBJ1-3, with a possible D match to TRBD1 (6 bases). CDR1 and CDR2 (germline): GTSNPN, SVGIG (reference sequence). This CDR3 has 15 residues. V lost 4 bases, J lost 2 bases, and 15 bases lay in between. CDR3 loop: CAWTRTASPGNTIYF. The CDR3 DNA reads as TGTGCCTGGACTAGGACAGCTTCTCCTGGAAACACCATATATTTT.

The CDR3 nucleotides are TGTGCCAGCAGCTTAGATTACCGACTAGCGGGAGTGCGTAGTGAGCAGTTCTTC. Translated: CASSLDYRLAGVRSEQFF. V is TRBV11-2 and J is TRBJ2-1, with 12 bases identical to TRBD2. The ends lost 0 bases at V and 9 bases at J; junction bases unmatched: 12. The CDR3 covers 18 residues. CDR1 is SGHAT and CDR2 is FQNNGV in the germline V gene.

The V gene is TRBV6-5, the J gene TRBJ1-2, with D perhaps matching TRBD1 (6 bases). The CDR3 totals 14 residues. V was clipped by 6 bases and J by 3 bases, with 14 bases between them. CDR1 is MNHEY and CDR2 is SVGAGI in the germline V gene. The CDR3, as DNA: TGTGCCAGCAGGATTATACAGGGCTACTATGGCTACACCTTC. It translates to CASRIIQGYYGYTF.

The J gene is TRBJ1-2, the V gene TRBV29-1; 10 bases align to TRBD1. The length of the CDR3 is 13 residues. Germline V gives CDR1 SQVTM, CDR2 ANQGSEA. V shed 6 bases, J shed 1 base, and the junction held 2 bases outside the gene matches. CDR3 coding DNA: TGCAGCGTGGGGACAGGGGTTAACTATGGCTACACCTTC. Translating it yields CSVGTGVNYGYTF.

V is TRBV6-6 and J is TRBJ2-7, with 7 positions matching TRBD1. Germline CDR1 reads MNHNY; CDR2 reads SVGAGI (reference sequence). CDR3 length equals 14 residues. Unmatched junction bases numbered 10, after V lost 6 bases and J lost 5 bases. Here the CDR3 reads CASSLDRAGDEQYF. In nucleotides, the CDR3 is TGTGCCAGCAGCCTAGACAGGGCCGGGGACGAGCAGTACTTC.

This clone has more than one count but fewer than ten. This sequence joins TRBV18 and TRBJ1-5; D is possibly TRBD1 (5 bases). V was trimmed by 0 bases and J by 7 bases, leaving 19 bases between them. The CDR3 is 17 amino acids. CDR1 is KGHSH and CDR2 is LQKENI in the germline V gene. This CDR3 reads CASSPPAGGGIGQPQHF. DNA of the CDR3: TGTGCCAGCTCACCACCGGCCGGGGGGGGGATTGGACAGCCCCAGCATTTT.